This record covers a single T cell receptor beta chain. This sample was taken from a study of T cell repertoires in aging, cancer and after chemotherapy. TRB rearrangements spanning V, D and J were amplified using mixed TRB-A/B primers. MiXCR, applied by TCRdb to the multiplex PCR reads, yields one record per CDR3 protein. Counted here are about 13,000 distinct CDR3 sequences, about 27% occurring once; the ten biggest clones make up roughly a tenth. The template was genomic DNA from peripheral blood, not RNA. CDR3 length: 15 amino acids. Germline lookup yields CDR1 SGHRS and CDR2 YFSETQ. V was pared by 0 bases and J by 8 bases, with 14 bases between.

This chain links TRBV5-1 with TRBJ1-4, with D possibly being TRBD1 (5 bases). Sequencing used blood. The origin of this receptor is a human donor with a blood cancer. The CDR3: CASSLVEGTREKLFF. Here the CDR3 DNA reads TGCGCCAGCAGCTTGGTGGAGGGGACGAGGGAAAAACTGTTTTTT.